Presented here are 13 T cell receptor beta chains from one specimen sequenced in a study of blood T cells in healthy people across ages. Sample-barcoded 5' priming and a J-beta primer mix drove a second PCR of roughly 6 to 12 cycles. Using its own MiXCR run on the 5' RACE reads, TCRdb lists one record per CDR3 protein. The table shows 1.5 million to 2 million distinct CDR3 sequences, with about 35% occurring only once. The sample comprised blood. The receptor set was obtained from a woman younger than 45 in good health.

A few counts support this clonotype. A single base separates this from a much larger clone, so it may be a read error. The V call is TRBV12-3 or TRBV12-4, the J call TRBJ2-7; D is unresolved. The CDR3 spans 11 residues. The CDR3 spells CAGSYSHEQYF. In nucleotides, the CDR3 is TGTGCCGGCAGTTACTCCCACGAGCAGTACTTC.

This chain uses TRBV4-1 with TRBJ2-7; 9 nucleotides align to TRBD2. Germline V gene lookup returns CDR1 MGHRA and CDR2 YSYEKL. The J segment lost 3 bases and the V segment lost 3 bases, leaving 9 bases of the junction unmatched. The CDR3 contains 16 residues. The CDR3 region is CASSQSTGLARYEQYF. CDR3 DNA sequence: TGCGCCAGCAGCCAGAGTACTGGACTAGCGCGCTACGAGCAGTACTTC.

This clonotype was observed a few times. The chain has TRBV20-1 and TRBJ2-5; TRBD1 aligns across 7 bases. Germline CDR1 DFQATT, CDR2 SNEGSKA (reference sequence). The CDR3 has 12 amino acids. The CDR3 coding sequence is TGCACAATGACAGGGTACCAAGAGACCCAGTACTTC. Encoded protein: CTMTGYQETQYF.

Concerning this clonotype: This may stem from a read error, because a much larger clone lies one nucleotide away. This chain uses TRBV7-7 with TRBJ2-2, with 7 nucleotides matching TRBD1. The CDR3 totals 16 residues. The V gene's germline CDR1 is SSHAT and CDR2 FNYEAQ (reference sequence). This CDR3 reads CTSRPLQGKVTGELFF. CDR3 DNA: TGTACCAGCAGACCTTTACAGGGGAAGGTGACCGGGGAGCTGTTTTTT. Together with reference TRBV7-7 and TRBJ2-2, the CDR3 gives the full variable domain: GAGVSQSPRYKVTKRGQDVTLRCDPISSHATLYWYQQALGQGPEFLTYFNYEAQPDKSGLPSDRFSAERPEGSISTLTIQRTEQRDSAMYRCTSRPLQGKVTGELFFGEGSRLTVL.

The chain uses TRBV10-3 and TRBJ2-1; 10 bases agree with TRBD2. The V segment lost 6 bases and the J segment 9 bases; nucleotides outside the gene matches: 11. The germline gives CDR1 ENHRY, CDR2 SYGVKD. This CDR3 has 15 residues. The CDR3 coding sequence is TGTGCCATCAGCCAACAGCGGGGGGGCCCCGGTGAGCAGTTCTTC. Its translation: CAISQQRGGPGEQFF.

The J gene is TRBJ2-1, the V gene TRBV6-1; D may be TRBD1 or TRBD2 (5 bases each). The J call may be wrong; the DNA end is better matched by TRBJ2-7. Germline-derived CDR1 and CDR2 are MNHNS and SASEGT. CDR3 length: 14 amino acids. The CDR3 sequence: CASSEQPGPDEQYF. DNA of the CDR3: TGTGCCAGCAGTGAACAGCCGGGACCAGACGAGCAGTACTTC.

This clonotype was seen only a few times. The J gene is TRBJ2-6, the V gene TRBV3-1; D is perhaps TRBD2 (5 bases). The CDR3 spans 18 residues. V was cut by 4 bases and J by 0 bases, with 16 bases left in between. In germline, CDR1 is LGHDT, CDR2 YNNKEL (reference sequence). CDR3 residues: CASSPLAGKYSGANVLTF. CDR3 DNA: TGTGCCAGCAGCCCCCTCGCCGGGAAGTACTCTGGGGCCAACGTCCTGACTTTC.

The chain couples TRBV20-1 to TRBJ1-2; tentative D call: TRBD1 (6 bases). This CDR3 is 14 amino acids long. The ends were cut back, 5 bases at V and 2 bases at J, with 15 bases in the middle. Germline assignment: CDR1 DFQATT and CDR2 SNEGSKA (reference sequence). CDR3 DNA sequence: TGCAGTGCTCTCGGGGACACCTTAAACTATGGCTACACCTTC. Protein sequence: CSALGDTLNYGYTF.

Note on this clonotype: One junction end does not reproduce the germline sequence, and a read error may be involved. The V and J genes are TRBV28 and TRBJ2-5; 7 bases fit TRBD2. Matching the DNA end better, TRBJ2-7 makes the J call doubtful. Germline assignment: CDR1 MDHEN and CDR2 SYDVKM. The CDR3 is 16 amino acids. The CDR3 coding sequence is TGTGCCGGCAGTTTAATGGTGGGAGGGCCGTTTAACGAGCAGTACTTC. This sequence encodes CAGSLMVGGPFNEQYF.

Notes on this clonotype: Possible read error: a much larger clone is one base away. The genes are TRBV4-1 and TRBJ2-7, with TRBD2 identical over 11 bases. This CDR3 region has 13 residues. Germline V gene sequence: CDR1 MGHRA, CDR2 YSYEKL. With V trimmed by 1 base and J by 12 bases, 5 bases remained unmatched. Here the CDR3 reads CASSQASGRPRYF. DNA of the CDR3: TGCGCCAGCAGCCAAGCTAGCGGGAGGCCTCGGTACTTC.

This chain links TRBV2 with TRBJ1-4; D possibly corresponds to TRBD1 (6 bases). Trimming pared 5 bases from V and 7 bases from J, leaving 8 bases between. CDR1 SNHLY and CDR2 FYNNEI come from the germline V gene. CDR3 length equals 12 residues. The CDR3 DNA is TGTGCCAGCAGTCACAGGGTTGAAAAACTGTTTTTT. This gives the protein CASSHRVEKLFF.

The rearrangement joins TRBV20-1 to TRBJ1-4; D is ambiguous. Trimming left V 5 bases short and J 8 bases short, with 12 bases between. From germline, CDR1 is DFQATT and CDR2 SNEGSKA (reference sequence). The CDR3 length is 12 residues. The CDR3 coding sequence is TGCAGTGCTCCGGGGAGGTGGGAAAAACTGTTTTTT. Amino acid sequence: CSAPGRWEKLFF.

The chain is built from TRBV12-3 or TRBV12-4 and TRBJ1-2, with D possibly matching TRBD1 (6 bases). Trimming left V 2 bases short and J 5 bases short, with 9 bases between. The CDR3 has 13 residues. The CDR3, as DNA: TGTGCCAGCAGTTTAAACAGGGCTTATGGCTACACCTTC. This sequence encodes CASSLNRAYGYTF.